This entry lists 2 T cell receptor beta chains sequenced from one sample in a study of T-cell memory formation after mild COVID-19. TCRdb called the 5' RACE reads again in MiXCR, with one record for every CDR3 protein. The data hold about 290,000 distinct CDR3 sequences, with approximately 15% observed a single time. Sequenced input: PBMCs or a T cell subset sorted from them (not recorded which). Receptors were obtained from a man between 18 and 29 years old who had mild COVID-19 (a few samples of this study predate the infection). Cell type and time point are not known.

This clonotype was found a few times. CDR3 nucleotide sequence: TGCAGTGCTAATCTTCCAGGGAGGTGGAACGAGCAGTACGTC. Translating gives CSANLPGRWNEQYV. The chain has TRBV20-1 and TRBJ2-7; TRBD2 is a possible D gene (6 bases). Trimming left V 4 bases short and J 5 bases short, with 18 bases between. The CDR3 spans 14 residues. Germline CDR1 and CDR2: DFQATT and SNEGSKA (reference sequence).

This clonotype was counted a few times. The CDR3 loop is CATSDPPGLGETQYF. DNA for the CDR3: TGTGCCACCAGTGATCCTCCGGGGTTAGGAGAGACCCAGTACTTC. The V call is TRBV24-1, the J call TRBJ2-5, with D perhaps TRBD2 (5 bases). CDR1 and CDR2 (germline): KGHDR, SFDVKD. Deletions cut 3 bases from V and 4 bases from J, with 14 bases between. The CDR3 spans 15 residues.